Listed below are T cell receptor beta chains from one sample, sequenced in a study of T cells in Graves' hyperthyroidism and ophthalmopathy. TCRdb processed the multiplex PCR reads anew with MiXCR; each CDR3 protein has one entry. The sample carries more than 500,000 distinct CDR3 sequences, 15% to 20% recorded once. The sample consisted of blood. The receptors originated from a woman aged 25 to 39 with Graves' hyperthyroidism. Both conserved end residues are trimmed from each CDR3.

j_gene,v_gene,CDR3aa
TRBJ2-1,TRBV5-1,ASSLAGTSGAAGRYDEQF
TRBJ2-7,TRBV9,ASSRFGGASYEQY
TRBJ2-2,TRBV28,ASSRFTGELF
TRBJ1-2,TRBV4-1,ASCQTGQAAGYT
TRBJ2-2,TRBV6-1,ASSAGVSGSNTGELF
TRBJ2-3,TRBV28,ASSFSGVAWTDTQY
TRBJ2-2,TRBV6-1,ASSTPAGELF
TRBJ2-1,TRBV28,ASLGQGTYNEQF
TRBJ1-1,TRBV27,ASSSTGRSTEAF
TRBJ2-5,TRBV7-3,ASSLLAGTGGETQY
TRBJ2-2,TRBV20-1,SAGAENTGELF
TRBJ2-5,TRBV29-1,SVEDGRRGY
TRBJ1-2,TRBV5-1,ASSLETVGYT
TRBJ2-2,TRBV10-3,AIRAGTTNGELF
TRBJ2-7,TRBV7-2,ASSHWALASYEQY
TRBJ1-5,TRBV28,ASSRSGELSQPQH
TRBJ2-7,TRBV7-2,ASSFHNTQY
TRBJ1-1,TRBV2,ASVPPTGWNTEAF
TRBJ2-3,TRBV5-1,ASSGGLQAATDTQY
TRBJ1-2,TRBV28,ASSFPLGQGEGYT
TRBJ2-1,TRBV10-3,AISRPRDREVDEQF
TRBJ2-3,TRBV19,ASKRQATDTQY